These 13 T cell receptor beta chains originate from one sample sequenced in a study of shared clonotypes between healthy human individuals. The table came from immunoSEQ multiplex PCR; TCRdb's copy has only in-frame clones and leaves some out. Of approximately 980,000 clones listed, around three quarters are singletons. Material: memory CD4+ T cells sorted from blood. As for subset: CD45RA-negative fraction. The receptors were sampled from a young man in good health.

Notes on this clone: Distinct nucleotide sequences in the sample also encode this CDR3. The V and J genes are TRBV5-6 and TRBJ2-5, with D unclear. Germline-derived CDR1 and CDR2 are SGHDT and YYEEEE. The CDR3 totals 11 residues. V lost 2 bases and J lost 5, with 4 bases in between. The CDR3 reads CASSFSETQYF. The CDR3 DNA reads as TGTGCCAGCAGCTTCTCGGAGACCCAGTACTTC.

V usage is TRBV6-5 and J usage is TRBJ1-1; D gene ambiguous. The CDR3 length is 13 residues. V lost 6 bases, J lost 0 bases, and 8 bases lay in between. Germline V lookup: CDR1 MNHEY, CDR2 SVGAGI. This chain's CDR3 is CASSPLMNTEAFF. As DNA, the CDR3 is TGTGCCAGCAGCCCCCTAATGAACACTGAAGCTTTCTTT.

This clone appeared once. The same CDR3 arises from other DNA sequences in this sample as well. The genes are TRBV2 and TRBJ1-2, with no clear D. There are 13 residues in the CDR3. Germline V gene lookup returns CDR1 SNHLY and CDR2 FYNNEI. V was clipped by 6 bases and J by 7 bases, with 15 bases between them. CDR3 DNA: TGTGCCAGCAGGGACCTATGGGCGACTGGCTACACCTTC. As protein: CASRDLWATGYTF.

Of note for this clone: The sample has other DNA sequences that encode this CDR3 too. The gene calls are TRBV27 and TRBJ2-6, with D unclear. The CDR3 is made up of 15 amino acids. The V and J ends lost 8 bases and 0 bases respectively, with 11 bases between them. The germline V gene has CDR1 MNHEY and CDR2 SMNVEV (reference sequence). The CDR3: CASRSGSSGANVLTF. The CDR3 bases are TGTGCCAGCCGAAGTGGGTCCTCTGGGGCCAACGTCCTGACTTTC.

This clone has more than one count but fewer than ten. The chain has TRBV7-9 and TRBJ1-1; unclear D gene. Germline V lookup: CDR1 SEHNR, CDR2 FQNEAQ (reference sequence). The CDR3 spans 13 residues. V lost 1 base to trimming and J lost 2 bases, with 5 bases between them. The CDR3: CASSLDDNTEAFF. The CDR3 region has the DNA TGTGCCAGCAGCTTAGACGATAACACTGAAGCTTTCTTT.

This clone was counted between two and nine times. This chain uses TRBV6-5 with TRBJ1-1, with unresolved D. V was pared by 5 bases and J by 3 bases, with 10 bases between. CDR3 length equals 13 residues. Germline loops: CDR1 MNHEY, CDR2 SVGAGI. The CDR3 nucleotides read TGTGCCAGCAGTCTACTCCAGGACACTGAAGCTTTCTTT. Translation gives CASSLLQDTEAFF.

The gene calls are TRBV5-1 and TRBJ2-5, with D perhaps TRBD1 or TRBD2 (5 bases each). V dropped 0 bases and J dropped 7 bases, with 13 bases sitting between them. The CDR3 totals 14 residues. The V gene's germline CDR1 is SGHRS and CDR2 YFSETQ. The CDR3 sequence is CASSLGDPTGTQYF. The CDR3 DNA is TGCGCCAGCAGCTTGGGGGACCCCACGGGGACCCAGTACTTC.

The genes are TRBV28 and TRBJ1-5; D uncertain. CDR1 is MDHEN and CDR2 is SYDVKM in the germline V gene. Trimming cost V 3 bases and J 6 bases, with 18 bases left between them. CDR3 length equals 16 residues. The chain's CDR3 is CASSFDRTRWSQPQHF. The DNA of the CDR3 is TGTGCCAGCAGTTTTGATCGGACCAGGTGGAGTCAGCCCCAGCATTTT. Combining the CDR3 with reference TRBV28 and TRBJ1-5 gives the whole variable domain DVKVTQSSRYLVKRTGEKVFLECVQDMDHENMFWYRQDPGLGLRLIYFSYDVKMKEKGDIPEGYSVSREKKERFSLILESASTNQTSMYLCASSFDRTRWSQPQHFGDGTRLSIL.

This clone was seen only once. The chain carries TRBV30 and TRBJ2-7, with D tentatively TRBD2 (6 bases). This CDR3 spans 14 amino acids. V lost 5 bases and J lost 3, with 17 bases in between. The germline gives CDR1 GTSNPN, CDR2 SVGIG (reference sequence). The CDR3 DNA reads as TGTGCCTGGCAGTCACTCTCCGGGAGCTACGAGCAGTACTTC. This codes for CAWQSLSGSYEQYF.

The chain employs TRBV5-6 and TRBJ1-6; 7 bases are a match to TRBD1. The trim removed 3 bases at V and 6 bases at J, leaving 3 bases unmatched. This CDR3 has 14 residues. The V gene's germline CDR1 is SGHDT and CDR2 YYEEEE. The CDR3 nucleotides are TGTGCCAGCAGCTCCTACAGGGGTAATTCACCCCTCCACTTT. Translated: CASSSYRGNSPLHF.

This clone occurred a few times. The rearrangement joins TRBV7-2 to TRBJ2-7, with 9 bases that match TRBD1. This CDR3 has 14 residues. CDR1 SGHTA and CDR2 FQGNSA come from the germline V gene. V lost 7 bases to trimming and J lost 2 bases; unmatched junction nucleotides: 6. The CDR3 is CASTSGQGPYEQYF. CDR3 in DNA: TGTGCCAGCACCTCGGGACAGGGTCCCTACGAGCAGTACTTC.

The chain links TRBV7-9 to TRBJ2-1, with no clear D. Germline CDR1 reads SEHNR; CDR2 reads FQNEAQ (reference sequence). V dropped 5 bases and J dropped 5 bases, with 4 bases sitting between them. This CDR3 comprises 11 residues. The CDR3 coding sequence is TGTGCCAGCAGCGTTCACAATGAGCAGTTCTTC. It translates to CASSVHNEQFF.

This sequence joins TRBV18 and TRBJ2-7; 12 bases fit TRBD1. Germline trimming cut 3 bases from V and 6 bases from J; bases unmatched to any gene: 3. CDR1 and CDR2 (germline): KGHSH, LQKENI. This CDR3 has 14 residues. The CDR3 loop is CASSPGTGGFEQYF. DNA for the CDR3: TGTGCCAGCTCACCGGGGACAGGGGGCTTCGAGCAGTACTTC.